Each of the 3 T cell receptor beta chains below was sequenced from the same sample in a study of chemoradiotherapy in HPV16-positive cancers. TCRdb keeps only in-frame clones here, not all; method: immunoSEQ multiplex PCR. There are about 19,000 clones in the sample; 84% occur only once, and about 3.5% lies in the top ten. Material: blood, obtained from a patient who underwent chemoradiotherapy. The receptor set was obtained from a human donor with HPV-associated anogenital cancer.

The chain couples TRBV6-5 to TRBJ1-6; no clear D. This CDR3 region has 14 residues. The germline V gene encodes CDR1 MNHEY and CDR2 SVGAGI. Trimming removed 8 bases from V and 0 bases from J, with 8 bases in between. In nucleotides, the CDR3 is TGTGCCAGCCAACAGAGCTCCTATAATTCACCCCTCCACTTT. This encodes CASQQSSYNSPLHF.

The rearrangement joins TRBV2 to TRBJ2-2; weak D call: TRBD2 (6 bases). Trimming pared 7 bases from V and 6 bases from J, leaving 18 bases between. This CDR3 has 15 amino acids. The germline CDR1 and CDR2 sequences are SNHLY and FYNNEI. The CDR3 region is CASNGGLPGAGELFF. CDR3 nucleotides: TGTGCCAGCAATGGGGGACTTCCGGGGGCCGGGGAGCTGTTTTTT. The full variable domain, rest sourced from reference TRBV2 and TRBJ2-2, is EPEVTQTPSHQVTQMGQEVILRCVPISNHLYFYWYRQILGQKVEFLVSFYNNEISEKSEIFDDQFSVERPDGSNFTLKIRSTKLEDSAMYFCASNGGLPGAGELFFGEGSRLTVL.

This clone was seen a single time. V is TRBV5-1 and J is TRBJ2-2, with D possibly being TRBD1 (6 bases). Trimming took 4 bases from V and 4 from J, leaving 17 bases between them. CDR1 SGHRS and CDR2 YFSETQ come from the germline V gene. This CDR3 contains 16 residues. CDR3 coding DNA: TGCGCCAGCAGCCAGGAGAATCAGGGGAGCACCGGGGAGCTGTTTTTT. This codes for CASSQENQGSTGELFF.